A selection of T cell receptor beta chains follows, all from one sample in a study of OX40 agonist ivuxolimab in advanced cancers. Assay: immunoSEQ multiplex PCR; the TCRdb copy retains only in-frame clones and omits some. The data hold tens of thousands of clones, with 80% to 85% observed a single time. Sequencing used CD4+ or CD8+ T cells sorted from blood, obtained in a trial of the OX40 agonist ivuxolimab. The receptors shown here come from an adult with an advanced solid tumor such as melanoma, head and neck, liver or kidney cancer. Both conserved end residues are part of each CDR3. Fields, in order: V gene, D gene, clone size, J gene, CDR3 DNA, CDR3 protein. A D gene is named only where the DNA matches it firmly. Some rows have no size entry. The others give once, few or many, or a class for an expanded clone.

TRBV7-8	TRBD1	-	TRBJ1-4	TGTGCCAGCAGCGCAGGGGGGAATGAAAAACTGTTTTTT	CASSAGGNEKLFF
TRBV6-1	-	-	TRBJ2-5	TGTGCCAGCGGATTGATGGTAGTACAAGAGACCCAGTACTTC	CASGLMVVQETQYF
TRBV6-6	-	-	TRBJ1-3	TGTGCCAGCAGTTATACTGAGAGAGGTGGAAACACCATATATTTT	CASSYTERGGNTIYF
TRBV6-5	-	-	TRBJ2-1	TGTGCCAGCAGTATTCTTTTCGGGACCCACAATGAGCAGTTCTTC	CASSILFGTHNEQFF
TRBV5-1	-	-	TRBJ1-3	TGCGCCAGCAGCCCCCGGGCAGGGGCGGCTGGAAACACCATATATTTT	CASSPRAGAAGNTIYF
TRBV5-5	TRBD2	-	TRBJ2-1	TGTGCCAGCAGCCCTCTGACTAGCGGGGGTAGGCATGAGCAGTTCTTC	CASSPLTSGGRHEQFF
TRBV5-1	-	once	TRBJ1-3	TGCGCCAGCAGCTTGACATCCTACTCTGGAAACACCATATATTTT	CASSLTSYSGNTIYF
TRBV11-3	-	-	TRBJ2-3	TGTGCCAGCAGCTTTCAGGAACAGGGAGCCGCCGATACGCAGTATTTT	CASSFQEQGAADTQYF
TRBV5-6	-	-	TRBJ1-1	TGTGCCAGCAGCCCCAGACGGCTGAACACTGAAGCTTTCTTT	CASSPRRLNTEAFF
TRBV7-9	-	-	TRBJ2-2	TGTGCCAGCAGACCCAAGCACAGAGTATCCACCGGGGAGCTGTTTTTT	CASRPKHRVSTGELFF
TRBV7-3	-	-	TRBJ2-3	TGTGCCAGCAGCCTCTCAGCCCGCGGCACAGATACGCAGTATTTT	CASSLSARGTDTQYF
TRBV5-1	-	-	TRBJ2-3	TGCGCCAGCAGCCAGGGTGCGGGGGCACTCACAGATACGCAGTATTTT	CASSQGAGALTDTQYF
TRBV14	-	-	TRBJ2-7	TGTGCCAGCAGCCAAACGGGGGCGTCGGCCTACGAGCAGTACTTC	CASSQTGASAYEQYF
TRBV19	TRBD2	-	TRBJ2-3	TGTGCCAGTAGTCGACGCTCGACTAGCGGGGGCCCCACAGATACGCAGTATTTT	CASSRRSTSGGPTDTQYF
TRBV4-2	-	-	TRBJ2-4	TGTGCCAGCAGCCAAGAAGTCGCAGGGCCCTTGCTGAACATTCAGTACTTC	CASSQEVAGPLLNIQYF
TRBV18	TRBD1	-	TRBJ2-5	TGTGCCAGCTCTCAAAACACAGGGGGCCAGAGCTCGGGGGAGACCCAGTACTTC	CASSQNTGGQSSGETQYF
TRBV11-3	-	-	TRBJ2-1	TGTGCCAGCAGCTTAAACACGGCCAATGAGCAGTTCTTC	CASSLNTANEQFF
TRBV6-6	TRBD1	once	TRBJ2-7	TGTGCCAGCAGTCTACAGGGGTCGGGTGACGAGCAGTACTTC	CASSLQGSGDEQYF
TRBV4-3	TRBD2	-	TRBJ2-5	TGCGCCAGCAGCCAACTTAGCGGGGGGGAGACCCAGTACTTC	CASSQLSGGETQYF
TRBV7-2	TRBD2	-	TRBJ2-7	TGTGCCAGCAGCTTAGCGTCAGTGGCTAGCGGGGGACCCTACGAGCAGTACTTC	CASSLASVASGGPYEQYF
TRBV29-1	TRBD2	-	TRBJ2-2	TGCAGCGTGGGACTAGCGGGTAACACCGGGGAGCTGTTTTTT	CSVGLAGNTGELFF
TRBV27	-	-	TRBJ1-2	TGTGCCAGCAGTTTATCGATGGACGGGGGGGAAAGCTACACCTTC	CASSLSMDGGESYTF
TRBV5-1	-	-	TRBJ1-1	TGCGCCAGCAGCAGGGGGGCGCCGGACACTGAAGCTTTCTTT	CASSRGAPDTEAFF
TRBV4-1	TRBD2	-	TRBJ2-3	TGCGCCAGCAGCCAGCGACTAGCGGGGGGCACAGATACGCAGTATTTT	CASSQRLAGGTDTQYF
TRBV19	TRBD1	-	TRBJ2-1	TGTGCCAGTAGGACGACAGGGGGCGAGGGTCGACTGTTCTTC	CASRTTGGEGRLFF
TRBV27	-	-	TRBJ2-7	TGTGCCAGCAGGGCCCGGGTTGGCGAGCAGTACTTC	CASRARVGEQYF
TRBV6-1	-	-	TRBJ2-7	TGTGCCAGCAGTGGGTGGAGGGGCGGCGAGCAGTACTTC	CASSGWRGGEQYF